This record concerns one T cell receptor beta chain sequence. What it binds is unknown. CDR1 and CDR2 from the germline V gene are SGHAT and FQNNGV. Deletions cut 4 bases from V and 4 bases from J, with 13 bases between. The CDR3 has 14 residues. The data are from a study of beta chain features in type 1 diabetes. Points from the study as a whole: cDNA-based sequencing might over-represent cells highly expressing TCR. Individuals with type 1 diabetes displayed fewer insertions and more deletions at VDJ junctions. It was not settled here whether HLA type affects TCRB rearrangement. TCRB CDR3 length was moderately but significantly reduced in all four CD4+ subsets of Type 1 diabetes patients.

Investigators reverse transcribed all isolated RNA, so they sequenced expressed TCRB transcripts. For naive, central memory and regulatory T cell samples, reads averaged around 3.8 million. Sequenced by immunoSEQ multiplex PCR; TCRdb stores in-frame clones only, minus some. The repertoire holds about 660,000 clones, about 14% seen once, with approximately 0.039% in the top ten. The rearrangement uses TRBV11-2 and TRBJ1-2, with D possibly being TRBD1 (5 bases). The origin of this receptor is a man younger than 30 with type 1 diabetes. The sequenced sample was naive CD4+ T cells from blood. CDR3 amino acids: CASSWGDSIYGYTF. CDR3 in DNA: TGTGCCAGCAGCTGGGGGGACTCCATCTATGGCTACACCTTC.